The T cell receptor beta chain described here comes from a study of blood T cell repertoires in COVID-19. At the level of the study: Acute-phase and convalescent COVID-19 samples originated in the United States, Italy and Spain. The analysed material was cDNA or gDNA that came from T cells, B-cell-depleted T cells, or PBMCs.

The CDR3 extends over 16 amino acids. The germline gives CDR1 SEHNR, CDR2 FQNEAQ (reference sequence). Germline trimming cut 2 bases from V and 4 bases from J; bases unmatched to any gene: 10. In the source study's methods: Counts of nucleated cells, estimated from reference gene primer amplification, were obtained. The data were produced by immunoSEQ multiplex PCR, yet TCRdb's version contains in-frame clones alone and is incomplete. V and J calls plus clone size are reproduced from that table; the DNA served to infer D and trimming. The sample carries 71,000 or so clones, 80% to 90% recorded once. The chain carries TRBV7-9 and TRBJ1-1; TRBD1 aligns across 7 bases. The sequence was collected from a man aged 50 or older with active COVID-19. Sequenced material: peripheral blood. The chain's CDR3 is CASSLNLRGPSTEAFF. In nucleotides, the CDR3 is TGTGCCAGCAGCTTAAATTTGAGGGGGCCAAGCACTGAAGCTTTCTTT.